The 30 T cell receptor beta chains given below trace back to one sample, sequenced in a study of blood T cell repertoires in COVID-19. Here immunoSEQ multiplex PCR was the method, and the copy in TCRdb shows in-frame clones only, minus some. The sample has 350,000 or so clones; about 90% are singletons. The sequenced sample was PBMCs or T cells enriched from blood (not recorded which). These TCRs come from a woman aged 25 to 45 who had been exposed to COVID-19.

The rearrangement links TRBV27 to TRBJ2-1, with 9 bases fitting TRBD2. V trimming: 5 bases; J trimming: 6 bases; junction bases outside the gene matches: 17. The CDR3 contains 18 residues. From germline, CDR1 is MNHEY and CDR2 SMNVEV (reference sequence). The CDR3 nucleotides are TGTGCCAGCAGTACACCTCCTGGCCTAGCGGGAATGCTCAATGAGCAGTTCTTC. This codes for CASSTPPGLAGMLNEQFF.

V and J are TRBV11-2 and TRBJ1-2; 7 bases map to TRBD1. With V trimmed by 2 bases and J by 8 bases, 8 bases remained unmatched. CDR1 and CDR2 from the germline V gene are SGHAT and FQNNGV. This CDR3 has 14 residues. CDR3 nucleotides: TGTGCCAGCAGCTTATCGGGGACAGATATAGGCTACACCTTC. It specifies CASSLSGTDIGYTF.

The genes are TRBV6-5 and TRBJ2-7, with 10 positions matching TRBD1. CDR3 length: 15 amino acids. CDR1 and CDR2 (germline): MNHEY, SVGAGI. The trim removed 2 bases at V and 5 bases at J, leaving 6 bases unmatched. The CDR3 protein is CASSYGGGQGNEQYF. CDR3 bases: TGTGCCAGCAGTTACGGGGGGGGACAGGGGAACGAGCAGTACTTC.

The chain has TRBV13 and TRBJ1-6; TRBD1 matches at 7 bases. In germline, CDR1 is PRHDT, CDR2 FYEKMQ (reference sequence). The CDR3 runs to 14 residues. V lost 4 bases to trimming and J lost 7 bases; unmatched junction nucleotides: 4. The chain's CDR3 is CASSSDRANSPLHF. The DNA of the CDR3 is TGTGCCAGCAGCTCCGACAGGGCCAATTCACCCCTCCACTTT.

The chain carries TRBV19 and TRBJ2-2; 8 bases agree with TRBD2. CDR1 and CDR2 from the germline V gene are LNHDA and SQIVND (reference sequence). CDR3 length equals 15 residues. J gave up 4 bases and V 8 bases, and 9 bases lay outside the gene matches. The CDR3 DNA reads as TGTGCCAGTCTACATAGCGGGAAGGGCACCGGGGAGCTGTTTTTT. Protein: CASLHSGKGTGELFF.

The chain joins TRBV18 to TRBJ2-7; 11 bases fit TRBD2. The V gene's germline CDR1 is KGHSH and CDR2 LQKENI. This CDR3 is 16 amino acids long. Unmatched junction bases numbered 7, after V lost 6 bases and J lost 0 bases. The CDR3 nucleotides are TGTGCCAGCTCCCCGGGACTAGCGGCAAGCTCCTACGAGCAGTACTTC. This translates into CASSPGLAASSYEQYF.

Only one count was recorded for this clone. This chain connects TRBV3-1 (or the pseudogene TRBV3-2) to TRBJ2-1; the D gene is possibly TRBD2 (5 bases). Germline-derived CDR1 and CDR2 are LGHDT and YNNKEL (reference sequence). V was cut by 5 bases and J by 7 bases, with 12 bases left in between. The CDR3 runs to 13 residues. The CDR3, as DNA: TGTGCCAGCAGCTTTTCTAGCTATAATGAGCAGTTCTTC. This translates into CASSFSSYNEQFF.

This chain links TRBV25-1 with TRBJ1-4; TRBD1 is a possible D gene (6 bases). Trimming shortened V by 4 bases and J by 7 bases, and 22 bases separated the two germline ends. The germline gives CDR1 MGHDK, CDR2 SYGVNS. The CDR3 runs to 17 residues. This CDR3 reads CASSAHSGTGFGEKLFF. The CDR3 coding sequence is TGTGCCAGCAGTGCCCACTCGGGAACAGGGTTTGGTGAAAAACTGTTTTTT.

Regarding this clone: The same CDR3 is also encoded by other DNA sequences in this sample. CDR3 protein: CASTTGSNQPQHF. For the CDR3, the DNA is TGTGCCAGCACTACCGGGAGCAATCAGCCCCAGCATTTT. V usage is TRBV6-5 and J usage is TRBJ1-5; D unclear. The CDR3 loop spans 13 amino acids. The germline V and J ends were trimmed by 7 bases and 1 base, with 8 bases remaining between them. Germline CDR1 is MNHEY and CDR2 is SVGAGI.

This clone came up a few times. The gene calls are TRBV28 and TRBJ1-4; D is possibly TRBD1 (6 bases). The CDR3 length is 17 residues. V was shortened by 3 bases and J by 2 bases, with 16 bases between the two germline ends. Germline assignment: CDR1 MDHEN and CDR2 SYDVKM. Written as DNA, the CDR3 is TGTGCCAGCAGTTTGGGGGGGCTAATGGTGACTAATGAAAAACTGTTTTTT. It codes for CASSLGGLMVTNEKLFF.

This clone was seen only once. V is TRBV27 and J is TRBJ2-7, with 9 bases identical to TRBD1. The J segment lost 2 bases and the V segment lost 5 bases, leaving 10 bases of the junction unmatched. This CDR3 spans 16 amino acids. Germline CDR1 reads MNHEY; CDR2 reads SMNVEV (reference sequence). As DNA, the CDR3 is TGTGCCAGCAGTCCGAGACTTACAGGGGGCCCCTACGAGCAGTACTTC. It encodes CASSPRLTGGPYEQYF.

The V and J genes are TRBV5-1 and TRBJ2-1; perhaps TRBD2 as D (5 bases). The V end lost 0 bases, the J end lost 4 bases, and 14 bases lay between the germline ends. This CDR3 spans 16 amino acids. Per germline, CDR1 SGHRS and CDR2 YFSETQ. This CDR3 reads CASSLAGGLGYNEQFF. The DNA of the CDR3 is TGCGCCAGCAGCTTGGCGGGCGGGCTGGGGTACAATGAGCAGTTCTTC.

The CDR3 DNA sequence: TGTGCCAGCAGTTTTGCACAGGGGAGCTCCTATAATTCACCCCTCCACTTT. This translates into CASSFAQGSSYNSPLHF. The V gene is TRBV27, the J gene TRBJ1-6; 7 bases match TRBD1. The CDR3 runs 17 residues. Germline CDR1 is MNHEY and CDR2 is SMNVEV (reference sequence). With 3 bases clipped from V and 0 bases from J, the junction kept 5 bases outside the gene matches.

The V and J genes are TRBV28 and TRBJ1-4; D is unresolved. The ends were cut back, 5 bases at V and 4 bases at J, with 11 bases in the middle. Germline CDR1 is MDHEN and CDR2 is SYDVKM. The CDR3 runs to 14 residues. The CDR3 loop reads CASSHRGGNEKLFF. In DNA, the CDR3 is TGTGCCAGCAGTCACCGCGGCGGTAATGAAAAACTGTTTTTT.

J is TRBJ1-1 and V is TRBV7-2; 7 nucleotides align to TRBD1. CDR3 size: 15 residues. The J segment lost 3 bases and the V segment lost 1 base, leaving 5 bases of the junction unmatched. Germline loops: CDR1 SGHTA, CDR2 FQGNSA. This chain's CDR3 is CASSLVVGGDTEAFF. CDR3 in DNA: TGTGCCAGCAGCTTAGTGGTAGGGGGCGACACTGAAGCTTTCTTT.

The rearrangement joins TRBV5-8 to TRBJ2-5; possible D gene TRBD2, 5 bases. CDR1 and CDR2 (germline): SGHTS, YDEGEE. This CDR3 contains 15 residues. With 4 bases removed from V and 4 bases from J, the gap between germline ends came to 17 bases. In nucleotides, the CDR3 is TGTGCCAGCAGCCACGCCTTAGCGTTAGGAGAGACCCAGTACTTC. Translating gives CASSHALALGETQYF.

The chain recombines TRBV11-2 with TRBJ2-2; a possible D gene is TRBD2 (5 bases). In germline, CDR1 is SGHAT, CDR2 FQNNGV. Trimming left V 5 bases short and J 3 bases short, with 13 bases between. The CDR3 spans 15 residues. CDR3 amino acids: CASSPSGGYTGELFF. The DNA for the CDR3 is TGTGCCAGCAGCCCCTCCGGCGGGTACACCGGGGAGCTGTTTTTT.

The rearrangement links TRBV7-9 to TRBJ1-3, with D possibly TRBD1 on 6 matching bases. Trimming removed 4 bases at V and 0 bases at J, with 10 bases between. Germline V gene lookup returns CDR1 SEHNR and CDR2 FQNEAQ (reference sequence). The CDR3 length is 15 residues. The CDR3 sequence is CASSSGQNSGNTIYF. The CDR3 bases are TGTGCCAGCAGCTCCGGACAGAACTCTGGAAACACCATATATTTT.

The chain carries TRBV12-3 or TRBV12-4 and TRBJ1-1; 10 bases match TRBD1. The CDR3 contains 13 residues. The ends lost 9 bases at V and 7 bases at J; junction bases unmatched: 8. The CDR3 loop reads CASTDRGEYEAFF. CDR3 nucleotide sequence: TGTGCCAGTACGGACAGGGGGGAATATGAAGCTTTCTTT.

The chain couples TRBV5-1 to TRBJ2-3, with D possibly matching TRBD2 (5 bases). The V gene's germline CDR1 is SGHRS and CDR2 YFSETQ. The V and J ends lost 0 bases and 3 bases respectively, with 14 bases between them. The CDR3 is made up of 16 amino acids. CDR3 sequence reads: CASSLAALAGTDTQYF. DNA for the CDR3: TGCGCCAGCAGCTTGGCCGCGCTAGCCGGGACAGATACGCAGTATTTT.

This clone was counted between two and nine times. V gene TRBV19 combines with J gene TRBJ2-1; D is perhaps TRBD1 (5 bases). The CDR3 extends over 14 amino acids. The V end lost 6 bases, the J end lost 5 bases, and 14 bases lay between the germline ends. The V gene's germline CDR1 is LNHDA and CDR2 SQIVND (reference sequence). The CDR3 DNA reads as TGTGCCAGTAGAAGTAGGGGTCATAACAATGAGCAGTTCTTC. Translating gives CASRSRGHNNEQFF.

There are a few counts of this clone. The chain joins TRBV4-2 to TRBJ2-7; weak D call: TRBD1 (6 bases). Germline assignment: CDR1 LGHNA and CDR2 YNFKEQ. The CDR3 runs to 15 residues. Trimming left V 0 bases short and J 5 bases short, with 14 bases between. This chain's CDR3 is CASSQDGQGTNEQYF. The CDR3 nucleotides read TGTGCCAGCAGCCAAGATGGGCAGGGGACGAACGAGCAGTACTTC.

The CDR3, as DNA: TGTGCCAGCAACCTCGCCGGGACAGGGTCATTCGGGGATGAAAAACTGTTTTTT. Translating it yields CASNLAGTGSFGDEKLFF. The chain uses TRBV5-5 and TRBJ1-4, with 9 bases fitting TRBD1. The CDR3 spans 18 residues. Germline loops: CDR1 SGHKS, CDR2 YYEKEE (reference sequence). Germline trimming cut 6 bases from V and 6 bases from J; bases unmatched to any gene: 18.

This clone was observed a single time. The J gene is TRBJ2-1, the V gene TRBV6-5; TRBD1 might be the D (5 bases). Germline CDR1 is MNHEY and CDR2 is SVGAGI. V was clipped by 0 bases and J by 9 bases, with 9 bases between them. This CDR3 region has 13 residues. CDR3 protein: CASSYSRVVEQFF. The CDR3 region has the DNA TGTGCCAGCAGTTACTCCAGGGTAGTTGAGCAGTTCTTC.

V usage is TRBV2 and J usage is TRBJ1-5; 9 bases agree with TRBD1. The ends lost 5 bases at V and 0 bases at J; junction bases unmatched: 11. The length of the CDR3 is 18 residues. The germline gives CDR1 SNHLY, CDR2 FYNNEI. CDR3 in amino acids: CASSTGTGLNYSNQPQHF. In DNA, the CDR3 is TGTGCCAGCAGTACCGGGACAGGGCTAAATTATAGCAATCAGCCCCAGCATTTT.

The chain combines TRBV25-1 with TRBJ1-4; D remains unclear. The V gene's germline CDR1 is MGHDK and CDR2 SYGVNS. This CDR3 has 15 residues. V was pared by 0 bases and J by 10 bases, with 15 bases between. The chain's CDR3 is CASSEYGEGTGKLFF. DNA for the CDR3: TGTGCCAGCAGTGAATATGGAGAGGGAACGGGAAAACTGTTTTTT. The full variable domain, completed using reference TRBV25-1 and TRBJ1-4, is EADIYQTPRYLVIGTGKKITLECSQTMGHDKMYWYQQDPGMELHLIHYSYGVNSTEKGDLSSESTVSRIRTEHFPLTLESARPSHTSQYLCASSEYGEGTGKLFFGSGTQLSVL.

The chain recombines TRBV7-9 with TRBJ1-2, with TRBD1 matching 7 bases. Trimming cost V 1 base and J 8 bases; bases outside gene matches: 7. CDR1 and CDR2 from the germline V gene are SEHNR and FQNEAQ (reference sequence). The CDR3 has 14 amino acids. CDR3 sequence: CASSLEGGGRGYTF. The CDR3 nucleotides are TGTGCCAGCAGCTTAGAAGGAGGGGGCCGAGGCTACACCTTC. Looking up the rest from reference TRBV7-9 and TRBJ1-2 gives the full variable domain: DTGVSQNPRHKITKRGQNVTFRCDPISEHNRLYWYRQTLGQGPEFLTYFQNEAQLEKSRLLSDRFSAERPKGSFSTLEIQRTEQGDSAMYLCASSLEGGGRGYTFGSGTRLTVV.

This clone was recorded a few times. This sequence joins TRBV12-3 or TRBV12-4 and TRBJ2-2; TRBD2 is a possible D gene (6 bases). The CDR3 sequence is 13 residues long. Trimming took 3 bases from V and 5 from J, leaving 7 bases between them. In nucleotides, the CDR3 is TGTGCCAGCAGTTTTGGGAGGACCGGGGAGCTGTTTTTT. This translates into CASSFGRTGELFF.

The chain has TRBV7-9 and TRBJ2-2; the match to TRBD1 covers 9 bases. Looked up from germline, CDR1 is SEHNR and CDR2 is FQNEAQ (reference sequence). This CDR3 is 15 amino acids long. Losses at the gene ends were 5 bases for V and 1 base for J; bases not matched to a gene: 2. The CDR3 is CASSRGQGNTGELFF. The CDR3 bases are TGTGCCAGCAGCCGGGGACAGGGGAACACCGGGGAGCTGTTTTTT.

The genes are TRBV11-3 and TRBJ2-2, with D possibly being TRBD2 (5 bases). V lost 5 bases and J lost 7, with 17 bases in between. This CDR3 has 15 amino acids. CDR1 is SGHNT and CDR2 is YENEEA in the germline V gene. In DNA, the CDR3 is TGTGCCAGCAGCGAGATCGGGGTTACTCTCGGGGAGCTGTTTTTT. Protein sequence: CASSEIGVTLGELFF.